The rows below give T cell receptor beta chains drawn from one sample of a study of beta chain features in type 1 diabetes. Repertoires were generated with immunoSEQ multiplex PCR, while TCRdb's copy carries only in-frame clones and drops some. The sample holds approximately 250,000 clones, 9.6% seen once. The sequenced sample consisted of naive CD4+ T cells from blood. The receptors shown here come from a young woman in good health. CDR3s include the opening cysteine and the closing phenylalanine or tryptophan. A D gene is named only where the DNA matches it firmly. Rows give clone size only sometimes, using once, few, many, or a class for an expanded clone.

TRBV19	NA	few	TRBJ2-7	CASSPLDNYEQYF	TGTGCCAGTAGCCCTTTAGACAACTACGAGCAGTACTTC
TRBV6-6	TRBD1	NA	TRBJ2-7	CASSSGQHISYEQYF	TGTGCCAGCAGTTCGGGACAGCACATCTCCTACGAGCAGTACTTC
TRBV5-1	TRBD1	few	TRBJ2-1	CASSFRGQGHNEQFF	TGCGCCAGCAGCTTCCGAGGACAGGGACACAATGAGCAGTTCTTC
TRBV7-9	NA	NA	TRBJ1-1	CASSPRGGTEAFF	TGTGCCAGCAGCCCTCGGGGGGGGACTGAAGCTTTCTTT
TRBV29-1	TRBD1	NA	TRBJ1-1	CSVEETGVNTEAFF	TGCAGCGTTGAGGAGACAGGGGTGAACACTGAAGCTTTCTTT
TRBV6-5	TRBD1	few	TRBJ2-7	CASSGRGQTGEQYF	TGTGCCAGCAGTGGAAGGGGGCAGACGGGAGAGCAGTACTTC
TRBV7-9	TRBD1	NA	TRBJ1-1	CASSSGQGDTEAFF	TGTGCCAGCAGCTCCGGACAGGGCGACACTGAAGCTTTCTTT
TRBV29-1	TRBD1	many	TRBJ2-3	CSLDRGNPDTQYF	TGCAGCTTGGACAGGGGAAACCCAGATACGCAGTATTTT
TRBV7-9	TRBD2	many	TRBJ2-5	CASSSRLALQETQYF	TGTGCCAGCAGCTCCAGACTAGCGCTACAAGAGACCCAGTACTTC
TRBV10-3	TRBD2	few	TRBJ2-3	CATRLAFSTDTQYF	TGTGCCACGAGACTAGCCTTCTCCACAGATACGCAGTATTTT
TRBV2	TRBD2	NA	TRBJ2-3	CASRKLAGDTDTQYF	TGTGCCAGCAGGAAACTAGCGGGGGACACAGATACGCAGTATTTT
TRBV7-9	NA	few	TRBJ2-7	CASSLAPRGEQYF	TGTGCCAGCAGCTTAGCCCCAAGGGGCGAGCAGTACTTC
TRBV19	TRBD1	few	TRBJ2-7	CASSGFPGQGTHEQYF	TGTGCCAGTAGTGGATTCCCGGGACAGGGGACTCACGAGCAGTACTTC
TRBV30	TRBD1	NA	TRBJ1-2	CAWSRDRTNYGYTF	TGTGCCTGGAGCCGGGACAGGACCAACTATGGCTACACCTTC
TRBV2	TRBD1	NA	TRBJ1-3	CASRTGLGNTIYF	TGTGCCAGCAGGACAGGGTTGGGAAACACCATATATTTT
TRBV14	TRBD1	few	TRBJ1-5	CASSQFRGHQPQHF	TGTGCCAGCAGCCAGTTCAGGGGGCATCAGCCCCAGCATTTT
TRBV30	TRBD1	few	TRBJ1-6	CAWSVLRLRDSPKSSYNSPLHF	TGTGCCTGGAGTGTACTAAGGCTCCGGGACAGCCCTAAGAGCTCCTATAATTCACCCCTCCACTTT
TRBV29-1	NA	few	TRBJ1-4	CSVRTPGTGEKLFF	TGCAGCGTGCGTACCCCCGGGACTGGAGAAAAACTGTTTTTT
TRBV29-1	TRBD2	few	TRBJ2-3	CSVLAGGPTDTQYF	TGCAGCGTTCTAGCGGGGGGACCCACAGATACGCAGTATTTT
TRBV19	NA	NA	TRBJ1-5	CASSLRAQPQHF	TGTGCCAGTAGTCTGAGGGCTCAGCCCCAGCATTTT
TRBV30	TRBD1	few	TRBJ1-1	CAWSWTGKNTEAFF	TGTGCCTGGAGTTGGACAGGGAAAAACACTGAAGCTTTCTTT
TRBV5-1	NA	few	TRBJ2-3	CASSSTGTSTDTQYF	TGCGCCAGCAGCAGTACAGGGACCAGCACAGATACGCAGTATTTT
TRBV2	TRBD1	once	TRBJ2-1	CASSEKTGGIGNEQFF	TGTGCCAGCAGTGAGAAAACAGGGGGCATCGGGAATGAGCAGTTCTTC
TRBV6-1	NA	few	TRBJ2-7	CASSGDRFSYEQYF	TGTGCCAGCAGTGGAGACAGGTTCTCCTACGAGCAGTACTTC
TRBV2	NA	few	TRBJ2-1	CASSRDTYNEQFF	TGTGCCAGCAGCCGGGACACGTACAATGAGCAGTTCTTC
TRBV2	NA	NA	TRBJ2-5	CASNRERGGETQYF	TGTGCCAGCAACCGTGAGAGAGGGGGAGAGACCCAGTACTTC
TRBV9	TRBD2	NA	TRBJ2-2	CASSVATGAGLGAGELFF	TGTGCCAGCAGCGTAGCTACGGGAGCGGGATTAGGAGCCGGGGAGCTGTTTTTT
TRBV10-1	NA	NA	TRBJ1-2	CASSESREYGYTF	TGCGCCAGCAGTGAGTCCAGGGAATATGGCTACACCTTC
TRBV7-9	TRBD2	few	TRBJ2-1	CASSLGTSGRDDDEQFF	TGTGCCAGCAGTTTAGGGACTAGCGGGAGGGATGACGATGAGCAGTTCTTC
TRBV6-6	NA	NA	TRBJ1-1	CASSPTVTEAFF	TGTGCCAGCAGCCCCACTGTCACTGAAGCTTTCTTT
TRBV5-1	NA	NA	TRBJ1-1	CASRDRPSGSNTEAFF	TGCGCCAGCAGGGACAGACCCTCCGGATCGAACACTGAAGCTTTCTTT
TRBV7-8	NA	NA	TRBJ1-2	CASSLAPGNYGYTF	TGTGCCAGCAGCTTAGCCCCAGGGAACTATGGCTACACCTTC
TRBV30	TRBD1	NA	TRBJ1-5	CACGDSGNQPQHF	TGTGCCTGCGGGGACAGCGGCAATCAGCCCCAGCATTTT
TRBV25-1	NA	few	TRBJ1-4	CASSVASGFNEKLFF	TGTGCCAGCAGTGTCGCGTCGGGTTTTAATGAAAAACTGTTTTTT
TRBV6-1	TRBD2	few	TRBJ2-7	CASSEEASWSGSGRGRYEQYF	TGTGCCAGCAGTGAAGAGGCGTCCTGGAGCGGGAGCGGCCGAGGTCGGTACGAGCAGTACTTC
TRBV19	TRBD1	NA	TRBJ2-1	CASSIVGTGSNEQFF	TGTGCCAGTAGTATAGTCGGGACAGGGTCCAATGAGCAGTTCTTC
TRBV7-9	TRBD2	NA	TRBJ2-7	CASSFPVGTSSYEQYF	TGTGCCAGCAGCTTCCCGGTCGGGACTAGCAGCTACGAGCAGTACTTC
TRBV15	NA	NA	TRBJ2-7	CATSRTTVYEQYF	TGTGCCACCAGCAGAACCACTGTCTACGAGCAGTACTTC
TRBV5-4	TRBD1	NA	TRBJ2-7	CASSRKDRSNEQYF	TGTGCCAGCAGCCGTAAGGACAGGTCCAACGAGCAGTACTTC
TRBV5-1	TRBD1	NA	TRBJ1-2	CASSLGQGNNYGYTF	TGCGCCAGCAGCTTGGGACAGGGGAATAACTATGGCTACACCTTC
TRBV9	NA	NA	TRBJ1-4	CASSVGSGVSLNEKLFF	TGTGCCAGCAGCGTAGGGTCGGGAGTTTCCTTGAATGAAAAACTGTTTTTT
TRBV7-9	TRBD1	few	TRBJ1-2	CASSLPPTGQYYGYTF	TGTGCCAGCAGCTTACCCCCGACGGGACAGTACTATGGCTACACCTTC
TRBV30	NA	few	TRBJ1-3	CAWCRDTGNTIYF	TGTGCCTGGTGCAGGGACACTGGAAACACCATATATTTT
TRBV15	TRBD1	NA	TRBJ2-7	CATSRDLMTGGAEQYF	TGTGCCACCAGCAGAGATCTGATGACAGGGGGGGCCGAGCAGTACTTC
TRBV5-1	TRBD1	few	TRBJ1-1	CASSLEGANTEAFF	TGCGCCAGCAGCTTAGAGGGGGCGAACACTGAAGCTTTCTTT
TRBV11-2	TRBD1	NA	TRBJ1-2	CASSPRTGEVYTF	TGTGCCAGCAGCCCCCGTACAGGGGAGGTCTACACCTTC
TRBV9	TRBD2	few	TRBJ2-7	CASSARTSGPYEQYF	TGTGCCAGCAGCGCGCGGACTAGCGGTCCCTACGAGCAGTACTTC
TRBV4-1	NA	NA	TRBJ1-2	CASSPGQLYGYTF	TGCGCCAGCAGCCCCGGACAGCTCTATGGCTACACCTTC
TRBV30	TRBD1	few	TRBJ1-1	CAWDTKGAWTEAFF	TGTGCCTGGGATACGAAGGGGGCGTGGACTGAAGCTTTCTTT
TRBV28	TRBD1	few	TRBJ1-6	CASSKTTGSNSPLHF	TGTGCCAGCAGTAAGACGACAGGGAGTAATTCACCCCTCCACTTT
TRBV7-9	NA	NA	TRBJ2-2	CASSLDAGRSNNKELFF	TGTGCCAGCAGCTTAGATGCGGGCCGATCGAATAACAAAGAGCTGTTTTTT
TRBV6-1	NA	few	TRBJ1-5	CASSEGLNQPQHF	TGTGCCAGCAGTGAAGGGCTGAATCAGCCCCAGCATTTT
TRBV30	NA	few	TRBJ1-1	CAWSDMGGTEAFF	TGTGCCTGGAGTGATATGGGAGGCACTGAAGCTTTCTTT
TRBV9	NA	NA	TRBJ2-1	CASSVKGGNAHYNEQFF	TGTGCCAGCAGCGTAAAGGGGGGGAACGCTCACTACAATGAGCAGTTCTTC
TRBV2	NA	few	TRBJ1-1	CASSVGGRGTEAFF	TGTGCCAGCAGTGTCGGGGGGCGCGGGACTGAAGCTTTCTTT
TRBV9	NA	NA	TRBJ1-2	CASSATAGTRLYGYTF	TGTGCCAGCAGCGCCACTGCCGGGACACGACTATATGGCTACACCTTC
TRBV7-3	TRBD1	few	TRBJ1-1	CASSLTPGGEAFF	TGTGCCAGCAGCTTAACCCCAGGGGGTGAAGCTTTCTTT
TRBV6-5	TRBD2	NA	TRBJ2-7	CASSPAGLAGNEQYF	TGTGCCAGCAGTCCCGCCGGACTAGCGGGTAACGAGCAGTACTTC
TRBV30	TRBD1	few	TRBJ1-4	CAWRTGNVATNEKLFF	TGTGCCTGGAGGACAGGGAATGTAGCAACTAATGAAAAACTGTTTTTT